This T cell receptor (beta chain) was documented in a study of T cell repertoires in cytomegalovirus infection. Across the study: From public TCR beta signatures came an indication of both CMV infection and matching HLA type.

The CDR3 totals 13 residues. Germline CDR1 reads SEHNR; CDR2 reads FQNEAQ (reference sequence). V was clipped by 5 bases and J by 7 bases, with 11 bases between them. Findings of the study overall: Using cumulative public TCR beta family frequency, the authors identified those who carried CMV together with the relevant HLA. It was HLA-C-restricted CMV-specific TCR beta clonotypes that dominated the response ex vivo.

There are many counts of this clonotype. The target antigen is unknown. TCRdb passed the reads through MiXCR, listing each CDR3 protein once. The sample holds around 530,000 distinct CDR3 sequences, about 15% seen once. This TCR derives from a human donor in good health (CMV status not recorded). Some clones in this sample may be carry-over from other donors' samples. This rearrangement joins TRBV7-9 to TRBJ2-2; D is uncertain. Sequenced: CD8+ T cells from PBMCs. CDR3 DNA sequence: TGTGCCAGCAGCCAGAAGAGCGACGGGGAGCTGTTTTTT. Translation: CASSQKSDGELFF.